This entry describes one T cell receptor (beta chain). Its antigen remains unidentified. Full-length variable regions came from constant-region reverse primers plus semi-nested Nested Universal Primer A PCR. TCRdb reanalysed the 5' RACE reads using MiXCR and keeps one entry per CDR3 protein. The data hold about 23,000 distinct CDR3 sequences, with roughly 33% observed a single time. Purified naive CD4+ T cells were depleted of CD25+ Tregs. Study-wide findings and caveats: The TCR gene usage of tumor memory CD4+ T cells clustered together with blood and lymph node memory CD4+ cells and with lymph node naive CD4+ cells. Tumor Treg TCRs overlapped most with tumor naive CD4+ cells.

This CDR3 region has 16 residues. The germline V gene encodes CDR1 MGHRA and CDR2 YSYEKL. The V gene lost 3 bases and the J gene lost 0 bases, with 14 bases spanning the gap. Sample: tumor-infiltrating naive CD4+ T cells sorted from the breast tumor. Described subset: naive CD4+ T cells, CD4+CD45RA+CD25-. J is TRBJ1-1 and V is TRBV4-1; tentative D call: TRBD1 (6 bases). The source is a female donor with breast cancer. Here the CDR3 reads CASSHGSTGLNTEAFF. CDR3 bases: TGCGCCAGCAGCCATGGGTCAACAGGGTTGAACACTGAAGCTTTCTTT.